The 24 T cell receptor beta chains given below trace back to one sample, sequenced in a study of shared clonotypes between healthy human individuals (dated by TCRdb to the early 2020s). The library was made by the immunoSEQ multiplex PCR assay. The immuneACCESS repertoire file appears here via TCRdb, limited to in-frame rearrangements. These files lack a portion of the clones; in checked studies, under half of the deficit traces to unresolved V genes, and the cause of the others is not known. This sample is represented by 2 million to 3 million clones; approximately 92% of them were singletons. 0.14% of the sample belongs to the ten largest clones. The sequenced sample consisted of naive CD4+ T cells sorted from blood. Reading the label with the study, this specimen's cell subset or site is: CD45RA+ positively selected. The receptors here all came from a man in his late teens or twenties in good health.

V is TRBV7-2 and J is TRBJ1-5, with TRBD1 matching 8 bases. V shed 4 bases, J shed 1 base, and the junction held 9 bases outside the gene matches. Germline CDR1 and CDR2: SGHTA and FQGNSA. The CDR3 contains 17 residues. CDR3 nucleotide sequence: TGTGCCAGCAGCTCACCGACAGGGGATCCGAGCAATCAGCCCCAGCATTTT. It is translated as CASSSPTGDPSNQPQHF.

V is TRBV5-1 and J is TRBJ1-1; 7 nucleotides align to TRBD1. After removal of 3 bases from V and 1 base from J, the junction contained 6 bases not matched to a gene. Germline-derived CDR1 and CDR2 are SGHRS and YFSETQ. There are 15 residues in the CDR3. This CDR3 is CASSSRGQANTEAFF. The CDR3, as DNA: TGCGCCAGCAGCTCCCGTGGACAGGCGAACACTGAAGCTTTCTTT.

V gene TRBV2 combines with J gene TRBJ1-1; 7 positions agree with TRBD1. The CDR3 has 15 residues. Germline V gives CDR1 SNHLY, CDR2 FYNNEI. The J segment lost 1 base and the V segment lost 5 bases, leaving 7 bases of the junction unmatched. CDR3 in DNA: TGTGCCAGCAGTCAGGGGGAGGTGGCGAACACTGAAGCTTTCTTT. Its protein product is CASSQGEVANTEAFF.

This clone was observed once. As DNA, the CDR3 is TGCGCCAGCAGCCACGTACCCGGGACAGGGTGGAATGAGCAGTTCTTC. It codes for CASSHVPGTGWNEQFF. The chain couples TRBV4-1 to TRBJ2-1, with 9 bases aligning to TRBD1. Unmatched junction bases numbered 10, after V lost 3 bases and J lost 7 bases. CDR3 length equals 16 residues. Germline V gene sequence: CDR1 MGHRA, CDR2 YSYEKL.

A note on this clone: Additional DNA sequences in this sample encode the identical CDR3. This chain connects TRBV7-3 to TRBJ2-5, with a tentative D call TRBD2 (5 bases). CDR3 length equals 13 residues. Trimming took 3 bases from V and 5 from J, leaving 10 bases between them. Germline-derived CDR1 and CDR2 are SGHTA and FQGTGA. The CDR3 reads CASSFGGLETQYF. The CDR3 nucleotides are TGTGCCAGCAGCTTCGGCGGGCTGGAGACCCAGTACTTC.

V gene TRBV27 combines with J gene TRBJ1-2, with 7 positions matching TRBD1. V lost 6 bases and J lost 0; bases outside the gene matches: 7. CDR3 length: 15 amino acids. CDR1 is MNHEY, CDR2 SMNVEV, per germline (reference sequence). In DNA, the CDR3 is TGTGCCAGCAGCCCCGGGAGGGGGCCTAACTATGGCTACACCTTC. Translated: CASSPGRGPNYGYTF.

This clone was observed once. This chain's CDR3 is CASSPRNSAGTGYGYTF. The CDR3 nucleotides read TGTGCCAGCTCACCACGAAATTCGGCCGGGACGGGCTATGGCTACACCTTC. This chain uses TRBV18 with TRBJ1-2; D might be TRBD1 (5 bases). The germline gives CDR1 KGHSH, CDR2 LQKENI. The CDR3 runs 17 residues. Trimming took 1 base from V and 4 from J, leaving 19 bases between them.

The chain carries TRBV4-3 and TRBJ1-6; no firm D call. Per the germline V gene, CDR1 is LGHNA and CDR2 is YSLEER. V dropped 0 bases and J dropped 2 bases, with 8 bases sitting between them. The CDR3 is 16 amino acids. CDR3: CASSQDFATYNSPLHF. The CDR3 nucleotides are TGCGCCAGCAGCCAAGATTTCGCTACCTATAATTCACCCCTCCACTTT.

The J gene is TRBJ2-1, the V gene TRBV7-8; 8 bases agree with TRBD1. The junction had 5 bases not matched to a gene; V was cut back by 6 bases and J by 7 bases. This CDR3 comprises 13 residues. Germline lookup yields CDR1 SGHVS and CDR2 FQNEAQ. The CDR3 loop is CASRRTGLNEQFF. CDR3 sequence (DNA): TGTGCCAGCAGGCGGACAGGGTTAAATGAGCAGTTCTTC.

V gene TRBV10-3 combines with J gene TRBJ2-7; the match to TRBD1 covers 7 bases. The J segment lost 2 bases and the V segment lost 3 bases, leaving 4 bases of the junction unmatched. The CDR3 is 14 amino acids. Per the germline V gene, CDR1 is ENHRY and CDR2 is SYGVKD. The CDR3 sequence is CAISDGTEPYEQYF. The CDR3, as DNA: TGTGCCATCAGTGATGGGACAGAACCCTACGAGCAGTACTTC.

The chain recombines TRBV10-2 with TRBJ2-3; possible D gene TRBD2, 6 bases. Germline CDR1 and CDR2: WSHSY and SAAADI. V was pared by 0 bases and J by 2 bases, with 9 bases between. The CDR3 extends over 15 amino acids. The CDR3 region has the DNA TGCGCCAGCAGTGAGTCCGGCGGGGCCACAGATACGCAGTATTTT. This translates into CASSESGGATDTQYF.

The J gene is TRBJ1-1, the V gene TRBV2, with TRBD1 matching over 9 bases. Germline values: CDR1 SNHLY, CDR2 FYNNEI. V trimming: 5 bases; J trimming: 7 bases; junction bases outside the gene matches: 11. The CDR3 runs to 15 residues. The CDR3 loop reads CASSPTRTGASEAFF. CDR3 bases: TGTGCCAGCAGTCCAACCCGGACAGGGGCCAGTGAAGCTTTCTTT.

V usage is TRBV6-1 and J usage is TRBJ2-3; no definite D call. V lost 4 bases to trimming and J lost 6 bases, with 8 bases between them. This CDR3 is 12 amino acids long. CDR1 and CDR2 (germline): MNHNS, SASEGT. CDR3 in amino acids: CASSVLSDTQYF. The CDR3 nucleotides read TGTGCCAGCAGTGTATTGTCGGATACGCAGTATTTT.

This clone was seen more than once but under ten times. DNA of the CDR3: TGCAGCGTTGAGTCGCAGGGGGGAACAGATACGCAGTATTTT. This sequence encodes CSVESQGGTDTQYF. The chain carries TRBV29-1 and TRBJ2-3, with D possibly matching TRBD1 (7 bases). The CDR3 runs to 14 residues. Germline values: CDR1 SQVTM, CDR2 ANQGSEA. The germline V and J ends were trimmed by 3 bases and 3 bases, with 13 bases remaining between them.

The gene calls are TRBV6-5 and TRBJ2-7; 11 positions match TRBD1. The CDR3 is 14 amino acids. Germline CDR1 MNHEY, CDR2 SVGAGI. Unmatched junction bases numbered 6, after V lost 6 bases and J lost 5 bases. In nucleotides, the CDR3 is TGTGCCAGCAGGCCCGGGACAGGGGGGCACGAGCAGTACTTC. Translated, it gives CASRPGTGGHEQYF.

The rearrangement uses TRBV5-4 and TRBJ2-7, with 10 bases aligning to TRBD2. After removal of 0 bases from V and 5 bases from J, the junction contained 5 bases not matched to a gene. Per the germline V gene, CDR1 is SGHNT and CDR2 is YYREEE (reference sequence). The CDR3 runs to 15 residues. The CDR3 sequence: CASSLASGSSHEQYF. The CDR3 DNA reads as TGTGCCAGCAGCTTGGCTAGCGGGAGTAGCCACGAGCAGTACTTC.

This rearrangement joins TRBV7-2 to TRBJ1-4; a weak D match, TRBD1 (6 bases). Germline loops: CDR1 SGHTA, CDR2 FQGNSA. The CDR3 covers 16 residues. The V end lost 1 base, the J end lost 3 bases, and 12 bases lay between the germline ends. CDR3 residues: CASSLGQGPSNEKLFF. CDR3 nucleotides: TGTGCCAGCAGCTTAGGGCAGGGGCCCTCTAATGAAAAACTGTTTTTT.

As regards this clone: Other DNA sequences in the same sample also yield this CDR3. The chain recombines TRBV30 with TRBJ1-1; 8 bases match TRBD1. Germline values: CDR1 GTSNPN, CDR2 SVGIG (reference sequence). Trimming cost V 1 base and J 4 bases; bases outside gene matches: 2. The CDR3 totals 13 residues. For the CDR3, the DNA is TGTGCCTGGAGTGGTCAGGGGGCCACTGAAGCTTTCTTT. It yields the protein CAWSGQGATEAFF.

Worth noting for this clone: At one end the junction does not follow the germline gene, possibly because of a read error. The chain links TRBV4-3 to TRBJ1-3, with D possibly TRBD1 on 5 matching bases. Germline V gives CDR1 LGHNA, CDR2 YSLEER. The CDR3 consists of 13 residues. CDR3: CASSPRTTAFLDW. Here the CDR3 DNA reads TGCGCCAGCAGCCCGCGAACGACAGCTTTTCTCGATTGG.

This clone was observed once. Other DNA variants within this sample encode the same CDR3. The chain combines TRBV7-9 with TRBJ2-3; weak D call: TRBD2 (6 bases). This CDR3 has 14 amino acids. From germline, CDR1 is SEHNR and CDR2 FQNEAQ (reference sequence). Trimming took off 5 bases at V and 0 bases at J, with 9 bases between the two ends. The CDR3, as DNA: TGTGCCAGCAGCCTCGGGACTAGCACAGATACGCAGTATTTT. The encoded protein is CASSLGTSTDTQYF. Complete variable domain (other parts from reference TRBV7-9 and TRBJ2-3): DTGVSQNPRHKITKRGQNVTFRCDPISEHNRLYWYRQTLGQGPEFLTYFQNEAQLEKSRLLSDRFSAERPKGSFSTLEIQRTEQGDSAMYLCASSLGTSTDTQYFGPGTRLTVL.

Only one count was recorded for this clone. The chain carries TRBV6-5 and TRBJ1-2; D not certain. The length of the CDR3 is 14 residues. The V end lost 4 bases, the J end lost 2 bases, and 11 bases lay between the germline ends. CDR1 MNHEY and CDR2 SVGAGI come from the germline V gene. CDR3 loop: CASSFGTTNYGYTF. The CDR3 DNA follows: TGTGCCAGCAGTTTCGGTACTACGAACTATGGCTACACCTTC.

Of note for this clone: The same CDR3 can be traced to other DNA sequences in this sample. The chain employs TRBV29-1 and TRBJ2-5; 8 positions match TRBD2. Germline trimming cut 7 bases from V and 3 bases from J; bases unmatched to any gene: 1. This CDR3 has 11 residues. Germline V lookup: CDR1 SQVTM, CDR2 ANQGSEA. The CDR3 region has the DNA TGCAGCGCGGGGGGGGAAGAGACCCAGTACTTC. This gives the protein CSAGGEETQYF.

To note about this clone: Different DNA sequences within this sample yield the same CDR3. The chain is built from TRBV6-1 and TRBJ2-2; tentatively, D is TRBD2 (6 bases). Trimming cost V 2 bases and J 6 bases, with 7 bases left between them. In germline, CDR1 is MNHNS, CDR2 SASEGT. The CDR3 sequence is 13 residues long. As DNA, the CDR3 is TGTGCCAGCAGTGAACGGAGGGCCGGGGAGCTGTTTTTT. Amino acid sequence: CASSERRAGELFF.

The chain combines TRBV7-9 with TRBJ2-3; D not resolved. Per the germline V gene, CDR1 is SEHNR and CDR2 is FQNEAQ (reference sequence). V was trimmed by 1 base and J by 10 bases, leaving 9 bases between them. The CDR3 runs 12 residues. The CDR3 nucleotides read TGTGCCAGCAGCTTAGAGAGTGCGGCGCAGTATTTT. This translates into CASSLESAAQYF.